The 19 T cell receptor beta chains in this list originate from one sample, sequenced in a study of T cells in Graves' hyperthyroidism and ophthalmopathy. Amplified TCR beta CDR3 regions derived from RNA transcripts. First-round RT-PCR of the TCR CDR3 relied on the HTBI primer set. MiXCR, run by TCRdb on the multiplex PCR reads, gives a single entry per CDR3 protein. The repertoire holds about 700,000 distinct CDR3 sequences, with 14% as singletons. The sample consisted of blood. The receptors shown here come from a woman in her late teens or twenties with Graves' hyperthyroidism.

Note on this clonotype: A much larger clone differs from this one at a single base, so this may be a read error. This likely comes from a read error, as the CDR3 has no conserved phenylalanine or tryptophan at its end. Written as DNA, the CDR3 is TGCGCCAGCAGCCACCACCTCCCAGGACAGGGGGCGAACTATGGCTACACCTTG. Translated: CASSHHLPGQGANYGYTL. The chain is built from TRBV4-1 and TRBJ1-2; 11 positions agree with TRBD1. The CDR3 sequence is 18 residues long. The germline CDR1 and CDR2 sequences are MGHRA and YSYEKL. With 3 bases clipped from V and 2 bases from J, the junction kept 11 bases outside the gene matches.

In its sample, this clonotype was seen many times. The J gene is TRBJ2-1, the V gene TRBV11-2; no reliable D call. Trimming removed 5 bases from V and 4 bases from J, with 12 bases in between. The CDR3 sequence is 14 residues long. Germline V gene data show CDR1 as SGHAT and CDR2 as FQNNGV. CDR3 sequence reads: CASSVVVSYNEQFF. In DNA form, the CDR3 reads TGTGCCAGCAGCGTAGTGGTGTCTTACAATGAGCAGTTCTTC.

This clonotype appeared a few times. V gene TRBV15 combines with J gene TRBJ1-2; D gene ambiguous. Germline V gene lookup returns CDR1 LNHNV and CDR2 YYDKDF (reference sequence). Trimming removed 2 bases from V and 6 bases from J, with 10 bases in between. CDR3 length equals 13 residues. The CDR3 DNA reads TGTGCCACCAGCAGATCCCGGTTGGATGGCTACACCTTC. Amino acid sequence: CATSRSRLDGYTF. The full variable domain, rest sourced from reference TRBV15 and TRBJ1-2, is DAMVIQNPRYQVTQFGKPVTLSCSQTLNHNVMYWYQQKSSQAPKLLFHYYDKDFNNEADTPDNFQSRRPNTSFCFLDIRSPGLGDTAMYLCATSRSRLDGYTFGSGTRLTVV.

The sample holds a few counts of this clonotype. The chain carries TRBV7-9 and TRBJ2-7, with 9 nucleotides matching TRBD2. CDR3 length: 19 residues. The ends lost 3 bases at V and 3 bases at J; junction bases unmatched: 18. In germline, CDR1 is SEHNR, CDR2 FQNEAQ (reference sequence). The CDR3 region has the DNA TGTGCCAGCAGCTTCCCCTCCGAGACTAGCGGAAGCGAGCTCTACGAGCAGTACTTC. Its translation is CASSFPSETSGSELYEQYF.

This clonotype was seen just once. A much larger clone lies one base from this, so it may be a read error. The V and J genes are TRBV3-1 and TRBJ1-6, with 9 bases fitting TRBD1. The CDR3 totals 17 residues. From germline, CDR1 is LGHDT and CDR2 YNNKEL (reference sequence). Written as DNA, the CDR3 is TGTGCCAGCAACCAAGTTTTCGGCACAGGGGGCGAATCACCCCTCCACTTT. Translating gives CASNQVFGTGGESPLHF.

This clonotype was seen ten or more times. CDR3 loop: CASRSGSSGGKSSYNEQFF. Written as DNA, the CDR3 is TGTGCCAGCCGCAGTGGGAGTAGCGGGGGAAAGAGCTCCTACAATGAGCAGTTCTTC. The V call is TRBV2, the J call TRBJ2-1; TRBD2 aligns across 9 bases. The CDR3 covers 19 residues. Germline V gene lookup returns CDR1 SNHLY and CDR2 FYNNEI. V shed 8 bases and J 0 bases; nucleotides not matched to a gene: 17. The variable domain in full, completed from reference TRBV2 and TRBJ2-1, reads EPEVTQTPSHQVTQMGQEVILRCVPISNHLYFYWYRQILGQKVEFLVSFYNNEISEKSEIFDDQFSVERPDGSNFTLKIRSTKLEDSAMYFCASRSGSSGGKSSYNEQFFGPGTRLTVL.

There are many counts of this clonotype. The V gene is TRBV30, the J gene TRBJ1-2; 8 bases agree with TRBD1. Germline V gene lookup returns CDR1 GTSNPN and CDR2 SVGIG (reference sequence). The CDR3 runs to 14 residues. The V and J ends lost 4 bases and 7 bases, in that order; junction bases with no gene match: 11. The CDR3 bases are TGTGCCTGGACCATACGGACAGGGTTTAGTGGCTACACCTTC. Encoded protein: CAWTIRTGFSGYTF.

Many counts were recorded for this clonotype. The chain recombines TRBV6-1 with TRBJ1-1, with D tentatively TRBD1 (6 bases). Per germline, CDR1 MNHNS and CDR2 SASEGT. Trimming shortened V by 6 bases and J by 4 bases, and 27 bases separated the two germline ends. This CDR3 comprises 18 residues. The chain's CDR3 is CASRPGPRRGQISTEAFF. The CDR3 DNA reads TGTGCCAGCAGGCCCGGGCCCAGGCGGGGGCAAATAAGCACTGAAGCTTTCTTT.

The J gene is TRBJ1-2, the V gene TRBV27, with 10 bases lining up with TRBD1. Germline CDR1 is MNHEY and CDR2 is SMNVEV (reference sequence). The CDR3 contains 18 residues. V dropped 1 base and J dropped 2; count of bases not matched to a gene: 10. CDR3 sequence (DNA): TGTGCCAGCAGTTTATACCCCCCGGGACAGGGGCCAAACTATGGCTACACCTTC. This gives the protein CASSLYPPGQGPNYGYTF.

The CDR3 spells CASSWEREGEQFF. The CDR3 DNA is TGTGCCAGCAGCTGGGAGCGAGAGGGTGAGCAGTTCTTC. This chain links TRBV5-5 with TRBJ2-1, with D possibly TRBD2 on 5 matching bases. CDR3 size: 13 residues. The germline CDR1 and CDR2 sequences are SGHKS and YYEKEE (reference sequence). Trimming took off 3 bases at V and 9 bases at J, with 13 bases between the two ends. The whole variable domain, remainder taken from reference TRBV5-5 and TRBJ2-1, is DAGVTQSPTHLIKTRGQQVTLRCSPISGHKSVSWYQQVLGQGPQFIFQYYEKEERGRGNFPDRFSARQFPNYSSELNVNALLLGDSALYLCASSWEREGEQFFGPGTRLTVL.

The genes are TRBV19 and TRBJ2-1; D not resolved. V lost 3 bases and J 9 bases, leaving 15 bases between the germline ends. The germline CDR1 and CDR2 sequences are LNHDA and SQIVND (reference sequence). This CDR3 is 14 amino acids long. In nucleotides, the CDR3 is TGTGCCAGTAGTATCAGAGCTGCGATTTTTGAGCAGTTCTTC. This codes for CASSIRAAIFEQFF.

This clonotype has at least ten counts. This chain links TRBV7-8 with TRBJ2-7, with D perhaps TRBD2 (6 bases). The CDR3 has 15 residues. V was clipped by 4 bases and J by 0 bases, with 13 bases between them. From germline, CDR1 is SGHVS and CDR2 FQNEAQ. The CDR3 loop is CASSSGTPISYEQYF. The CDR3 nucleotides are TGTGCCAGCAGCTCCGGGACTCCAATCTCCTACGAGCAGTACTTC.

CDR3 amino acids: CASNRQVSTEAFF. The CDR3 DNA is TGTGCCAGCAATCGACAGGTGAGCACTGAAGCTTTCTTT. The V gene is TRBV6-1, the J gene TRBJ1-1, with a possible D match to TRBD1 (6 bases). Germline CDR1 and CDR2: MNHNS and SASEGT. This CDR3 spans 13 amino acids. Trimming took off 7 bases at V and 4 bases at J, with 13 bases between the two ends.

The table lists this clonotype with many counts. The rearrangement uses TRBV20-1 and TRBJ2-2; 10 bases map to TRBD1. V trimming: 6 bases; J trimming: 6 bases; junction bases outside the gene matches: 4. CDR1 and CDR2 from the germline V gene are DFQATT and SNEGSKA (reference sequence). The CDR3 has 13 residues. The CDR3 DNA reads TGCAGTGCCCCCGGACAGGGGGCCGGGGAGCTGTTTTTT. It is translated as CSAPGQGAGELFF.

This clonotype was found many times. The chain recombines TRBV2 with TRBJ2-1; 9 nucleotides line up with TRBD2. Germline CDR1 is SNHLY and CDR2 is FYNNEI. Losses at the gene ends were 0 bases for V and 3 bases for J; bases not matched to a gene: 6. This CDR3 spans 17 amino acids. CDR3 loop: CASSEAPRLADYNEQFF. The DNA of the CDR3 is TGTGCCAGCAGTGAAGCTCCGAGACTAGCGGACTACAATGAGCAGTTCTTC.

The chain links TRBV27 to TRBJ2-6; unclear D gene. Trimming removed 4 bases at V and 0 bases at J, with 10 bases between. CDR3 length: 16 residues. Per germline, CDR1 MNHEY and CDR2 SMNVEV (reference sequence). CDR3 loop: CASSSLRSSGANVLTF. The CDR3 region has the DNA TGTGCCAGCAGTTCCTTGAGGAGCTCTGGGGCCAACGTCCTGACTTTC. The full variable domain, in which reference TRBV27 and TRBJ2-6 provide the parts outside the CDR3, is EAQVTQNPRYLITVTGKKLTVTCSQNMNHEYMSWYRQDPGLGLRQIYYSMNVEVTDKGDVPEGYKVSRKEKRNFPLILESPSPNQTSLYFCASSSLRSSGANVLTFGAGSRLTVL.

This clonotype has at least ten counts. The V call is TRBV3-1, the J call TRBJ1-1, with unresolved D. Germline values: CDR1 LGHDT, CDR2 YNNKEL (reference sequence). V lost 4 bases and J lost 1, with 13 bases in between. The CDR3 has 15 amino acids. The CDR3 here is CASSPDSFSNTEAFF. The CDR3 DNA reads TGTGCCAGCAGCCCAGATTCTTTCTCGAACACTGAAGCTTTCTTT. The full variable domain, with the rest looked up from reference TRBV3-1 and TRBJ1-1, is DTAVSQTPKYLVTQMGNDKSIKCEQNLGHDTMYWYKQDSKKFLKIMFSYNNKELIINETVPNRFSPKSPDKAHLNLHINSLELGDSAVYFCASSPDSFSNTEAFFGQGTRLTVV.

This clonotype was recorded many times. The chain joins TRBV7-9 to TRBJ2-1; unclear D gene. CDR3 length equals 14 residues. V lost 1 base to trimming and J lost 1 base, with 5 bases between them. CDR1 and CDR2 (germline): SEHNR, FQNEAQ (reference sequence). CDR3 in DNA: TGTGCCAGCAGCTTAGGGGCTTCCTACAATGAGCAGTTCTTC. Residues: CASSLGASYNEQFF.

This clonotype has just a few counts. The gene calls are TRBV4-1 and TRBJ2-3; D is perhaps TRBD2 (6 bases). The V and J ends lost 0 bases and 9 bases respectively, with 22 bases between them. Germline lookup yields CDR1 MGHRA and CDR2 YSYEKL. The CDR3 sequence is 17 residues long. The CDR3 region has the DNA TGCGCCAGCAGCCAAGATCCCCCACTAGCCGCCGCTAAAACGCAGTATTTT. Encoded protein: CASSQDPPLAAAKTQYF.